This T cell receptor (beta chain) was captured by sequencing in a study of T cells in Graves' hyperthyroidism and ophthalmopathy. General study points: Researchers found most expanded thyroid clonotypes above 0.001 in blood as well. Ophthalmopathy was predicted by the model a median of roughly 6 months ahead of onset.

The investigators amplified TCR beta CDR3 regions from RNA transcripts. First-round RT-PCR targeting the TCR CDR3 was performed with the HTBI primer set. TCRdb fed the multiplex PCR reads into MiXCR, producing one record per CDR3 protein. Of some 380,000 distinct CDR3 sequences listed, about 13% are singletons. Between the trimmed V and J ends, which lost 5 bases and 3 bases, there was a span of 13 bases. The CDR3 covers 15 residues. CDR1 and CDR2 from the germline V gene are SEHNR and FQNEAQ (reference sequence). This clonotype has a count of ten or more. The antigen is unknown. On the basis of clinical symptoms, serum thyroxine and TRAb, thyroid ultrasound and orbital computed tomography, diagnoses were made. Preceding any ophthalmopathy symptoms, the blood sample dates from first hyperthyroidism diagnosis.

The receptor comes from a young man with Graves' hyperthyroidism that later progressed to Graves' ophthalmopathy. The sample consisted of blood. J is TRBJ1-4 and V is TRBV7-9; D gene unclear. The CDR3 protein is CASSRAEAANEKLFF. The CDR3 nucleotides are TGTGCCAGCAGCCGCGCCGAGGCTGCTAATGAAAAACTGTTTTTT.